The rows below give T cell receptor beta chains drawn from one sample of a study of STAT5B mutations in CD4+ large granular lymphocyte leukemia. Generated by immunoSEQ multiplex PCR, the TCRdb table keeps only in-frame clones and is missing some. The sample yields more than 9,500 clones, roughly 80% seen once. The sample was PBMCs. The receptors originated from a man aged 55 to 70 with CD4+ T-cell large granular lymphocyte leukemia. CDR3s include the opening cysteine and the closing phenylalanine or tryptophan. The D gene is left open where the match is weak. Rows give clone size only sometimes, using once, few, many, or a class for an expanded clone.

abundance: -
j_gene: TRBJ2-5
d_gene: -
v_gene: TRBV4-3
CDR3aa: CASSQNDRQETQYF
CDR3nt: TGCGCCAGCAGCCAAAATGACAGGCAAGAGACCCAGTACTTC

abundance: -
j_gene: TRBJ2-3
d_gene: -
v_gene: TRBV28
CDR3aa: CATVDFTDTQYF
CDR3nt: TGTGCCACCGTCGACTTCACAGATACGCAGTATTTT

abundance: -
j_gene: TRBJ1-1
d_gene: TRBD1
v_gene: TRBV4-2
CDR3aa: CASSRSTGANTEAFF
CDR3nt: TGTGCCAGCAGTCGTTCGACAGGGGCGAACACTGAAGCTTTCTTT

abundance: -
j_gene: TRBJ1-4
d_gene: -
v_gene: TRBV7-9
CDR3aa: CASSLEGGANEKLFF
CDR3nt: TGTGCCAGCAGCTTAGAAGGGGGGGCTAATGAAAAACTGTTTTTT

abundance: -
j_gene: TRBJ2-2
d_gene: TRBD1
v_gene: TRBV27
CDR3aa: CASSPWDRAILTGELFF
CDR3nt: TGTGCCAGCAGTCCCTGGGACAGGGCGATCCTCACCGGGGAGCTGTTTTTT

abundance: -
j_gene: TRBJ2-3
d_gene: -
v_gene: TRBV7-3
CDR3aa: CASSLDTDTQYF
CDR3nt: TGTGCCAGCAGCTTAGACACAGATACGCAGTATTTT

abundance: -
j_gene: TRBJ2-7
d_gene: TRBD1
v_gene: TRBV10-3
CDR3aa: CAISERQGGAAGTYEQYF
CDR3nt: TGTGCCATCAGTGAGAGACAGGGGGGGGCAGCGGGAACGTACGAGCAGTACTTC

abundance: -
j_gene: TRBJ1-3
d_gene: -
v_gene: TRBV28
CDR3aa: CASSPPPGVTGNTIYF
CDR3nt: TGTGCCAGCAGCCCACCACCGGGGGTTACTGGAAACACCATATATTTT

abundance: -
j_gene: TRBJ1-5
d_gene: -
v_gene: TRBV19
CDR3aa: CASLRGGAGVQPQHF
CDR3nt: TGTGCCAGTCTCCGGGGGGGGGCTGGCGTTCAGCCCCAGCATTTT

abundance: -
j_gene: TRBJ1-1
d_gene: TRBD1
v_gene: TRBV5-1
CDR3aa: CASSLGTPGTGVTEAFF
CDR3nt: TGCGCCAGCAGCTTGGGAACCCCCGGGACAGGGGTCACTGAAGCTTTCTTT

abundance: -
j_gene: TRBJ2-5
d_gene: -
v_gene: TRBV6-1
CDR3aa: CASSDSQGGQETQYF
CDR3nt: TGTGCCAGCAGTGACTCCCAGGGTGGCCAAGAGACCCAGTACTTC

abundance: -
j_gene: TRBJ2-3
d_gene: -
v_gene: TRBV11-2
CDR3aa: CASSLGGRSTDTQYF
CDR3nt: TGTGCCAGCAGCTTGGGGGGTCGGAGCACAGATACGCAGTATTTT

abundance: -
j_gene: TRBJ2-1
d_gene: TRBD1
v_gene: TRBV5-1
CDR3aa: CASSYDRGSDEQFF
CDR3nt: TGCGCCAGCAGCTACGACAGGGGTAGCGATGAGCAGTTCTTC

abundance: -
j_gene: TRBJ2-7
d_gene: -
v_gene: TRBV10-3
CDR3aa: CAISERYFEQYF
CDR3nt: TGTGCCATCAGTGAGAGGTACTTTGAGCAGTACTTC

abundance: -
j_gene: TRBJ2-1
d_gene: -
v_gene: TRBV2
CDR3aa: CASSLGQLEQFF
CDR3nt: TGTGCCAGCAGCCTAGGACAACTAGAGCAGTTCTTC

abundance: -
j_gene: TRBJ1-6
d_gene: -
v_gene: TRBV6-5
CDR3aa: CASSRDFGHNSPLHF
CDR3nt: TGTGCCAGCAGTCGGGACTTTGGACATAATTCACCCCTCCACTTT

abundance: -
j_gene: TRBJ2-7
d_gene: -
v_gene: TRBV5-5
CDR3aa: CASSSYEQYF
CDR3nt: TGTGCCAGCAGCTCCTACGAGCAGTACTTC

abundance: -
j_gene: TRBJ2-1
d_gene: -
v_gene: TRBV30
CDR3aa: CAWRRDLNNEQFF
CDR3nt: TGTGCCTGGAGAAGGGACTTGAACAATGAGCAGTTCTTC

abundance: -
j_gene: TRBJ2-7
d_gene: -
v_gene: TRBV28
CDR3aa: CASSLSGLSYEQYF
CDR3nt: TGTGCCAGCAGTTTATCAGGCCTCTCCTACGAGCAGTACTTC

abundance: -
j_gene: TRBJ2-4
d_gene: TRBD2
v_gene: TRBV27
CDR3aa: CASRTSGRASKNIQYF
CDR3nt: TGTGCCAGCAGGACAAGCGGGAGGGCCTCGAAAAACATTCAGTACTTC

abundance: -
j_gene: TRBJ1-1
d_gene: -
v_gene: TRBV10-1
CDR3aa: CASSDWESTEAFF
CDR3nt: TGCGCCAGCAGTGATTGGGAGAGCACTGAAGCTTTCTTT

abundance: -
j_gene: TRBJ2-7
d_gene: -
v_gene: TRBV13
CDR3aa: CASSLPHDYDGQYF
CDR3nt: TGTGCCAGCAGCCTCCCTCACGACTACGACGGGCAGTACTTC

abundance: -
j_gene: TRBJ2-7
d_gene: TRBD1
v_gene: TRBV5-8
CDR3aa: CASSSTGGGYEQYF
CDR3nt: TGTGCCAGCAGCTCTACAGGGGGCGGCTACGAGCAGTACTTC

abundance: -
j_gene: TRBJ2-7
d_gene: TRBD2
v_gene: TRBV4-1
CDR3aa: CASSGFDGRTYEQYF
CDR3nt: TGCGCCAGCAGCGGATTCGACGGGAGGACGTACGAGCAGTACTTC

abundance: -
j_gene: TRBJ1-5
d_gene: TRBD1
v_gene: TRBV13
CDR3aa: CASSLGHPGQGNQPQHF
CDR3nt: TGTGCCAGCAGCTTAGGTCATCCCGGACAGGGTAATCAGCCCCAGCATTTT

abundance: few
j_gene: TRBJ1-1
d_gene: -
v_gene: TRBV29-1
CDR3aa: CSVGPGGNTEAFF
CDR3nt: TGCAGCGTCGGACCCGGGGGGAACACTGAAGCTTTCTTT

abundance: once
j_gene: TRBJ1-4
d_gene: -
v_gene: TRBV4-2
CDR3aa: CASSQERRISNEKLFF
CDR3nt: TGTGCCAGCAGCCAAGAAAGGCGGATTTCTAATGAAAAACTGTTTTTT

abundance: -
j_gene: TRBJ2-1
d_gene: TRBD2
v_gene: TRBV7-3
CDR3aa: CASSRKPGLVGDEQFF
CDR3nt: TGTGCCAGCAGCCGAAAACCGGGACTAGTGGGGGATGAGCAGTTCTTC

abundance: few
j_gene: TRBJ2-3
d_gene: -
v_gene: TRBV7-7
CDR3aa: CASSIQPGGSDTQYF
CDR3nt: TGTGCCAGCAGCATCCAGCCAGGAGGGTCAGATACGCAGTATTTT

abundance: -
j_gene: TRBJ2-7
d_gene: -
v_gene: TRBV6-1
CDR3aa: CASSGSTRPYEQYF
CDR3nt: TGTGCCAGCAGTGGGAGCACTAGACCCTACGAGCAGTACTTC

abundance: -
j_gene: TRBJ1-2
d_gene: -
v_gene: TRBV4-3
CDR3aa: CASSRALSGNYGYTF
CDR3nt: TGCGCCAGCAGCCGAGCCCTTAGCGGTAACTATGGCTACACCTTC

abundance: -
j_gene: TRBJ1-1
d_gene: -
v_gene: TRBV27
CDR3aa: CASSLPTGSGRQEAFF
CDR3nt: TGTGCCAGCAGTTTACCCACAGGGTCTGGTAGGCAAGAAGCTTTCTTT

abundance: -
j_gene: TRBJ2-7
d_gene: -
v_gene: TRBV21-1
CDR3aa: CASSIRDSTVYEQYF
CDR3nt: TGTGCCAGCAGCATCCGGGACTCCACGGTCTACGAGCAGTACTTC

abundance: once
j_gene: TRBJ2-7
d_gene: -
v_gene: TRBV5-1
CDR3aa: CASPTGGAGNEQYF
CDR3nt: TGCGCCAGCCCTACGGGGGGCGCAGGGAACGAGCAGTACTTC

abundance: -
j_gene: TRBJ1-2
d_gene: -
v_gene: TRBV5-6
CDR3aa: CASSLGGRMDGYTF
CDR3nt: TGTGCCAGCAGCTTGGGGGGCAGGATGGATGGCTACACCTTC

abundance: once
j_gene: TRBJ1-1
d_gene: TRBD1
v_gene: TRBV4-1
CDR3aa: CASSQEIGTGHPGGPVAFF
CDR3nt: TGCGCCAGCAGCCAAGAAATTGGGACAGGTCATCCGGGAGGACCCGTCGCTTTCTTT

abundance: -
j_gene: TRBJ1-2
d_gene: TRBD1
v_gene: TRBV28
CDR3aa: CASSFLTPGQGTGYTF
CDR3nt: TGTGCCAGCAGTTTCTTGACCCCGGGACAGGGGACTGGCTACACCTTC

abundance: -
j_gene: TRBJ1-5
d_gene: -
v_gene: TRBV7-8
CDR3aa: CASSLSNVNQPQHF
CDR3nt: TGTGCCAGCAGCCTATCGAACGTAAATCAGCCCCAGCATTTT

abundance: -
j_gene: TRBJ1-1
d_gene: -
v_gene: TRBV27
CDR3aa: CASRRGGGVTEAFF
CDR3nt: TGTGCCAGCAGACGCGGAGGGGGAGTCACTGAAGCTTTCTTT

abundance: -
j_gene: TRBJ2-1
d_gene: -
v_gene: TRBV7-9
CDR3aa: CASSQGSGPSNEQFF
CDR3nt: TGTGCCAGCAGCCAAGGGAGCGGACCTTCCAATGAGCAGTTCTTC

abundance: -
j_gene: TRBJ1-3
d_gene: -
v_gene: TRBV5-1
CDR3aa: CASSLEGNTIYF
CDR3nt: TGCGCCAGCAGCTTGGAGGGAAACACCATATATTTT

abundance: few
j_gene: TRBJ1-5
d_gene: TRBD1
v_gene: TRBV18
CDR3aa: CASTGQGAVNQPQHF
CDR3nt: TGTGCCAGCACGGGACAGGGGGCAGTCAATCAGCCCCAGCATTTT

abundance: -
j_gene: TRBJ2-1
d_gene: TRBD2
v_gene: TRBV7-3
CDR3aa: CASSSGPGGGEQFF
CDR3nt: TGTGCCAGCAGCTCTGGGCCCGGGGGGGGTGAGCAGTTCTTC

abundance: -
j_gene: TRBJ1-2
d_gene: TRBD1
v_gene: TRBV11-2
CDR3aa: CASSSLDRVRGYTF
CDR3nt: TGTGCCAGCAGCTCGTTGGACAGGGTGAGGGGCTACACCTTC

abundance: -
j_gene: TRBJ2-1
d_gene: TRBD2
v_gene: TRBV5-6
CDR3aa: CASSLALAGLSYNEQFF
CDR3nt: TGTGCCAGCAGCTTGGCGCTAGCGGGTCTCTCCTACAATGAGCAGTTCTTC

abundance: large
j_gene: TRBJ2-1
d_gene: -
v_gene: TRBV7-9
CDR3aa: CASSSLGDTYEYEQFF
CDR3nt: TGTGCCAGCAGCTCTCTGGGGGACACCTACGAGTATGAGCAGTTCTTC

abundance: -
j_gene: TRBJ1-3
d_gene: -
v_gene: TRBV27
CDR3aa: CASSASPISGNTIYF
CDR3nt: TGTGCCAGCAGTGCCTCACCAATCTCTGGAAACACCATATATTTT

abundance: -
j_gene: TRBJ2-1
d_gene: -
v_gene: TRBV7-9
CDR3aa: CASPQGGLGGEQFF
CDR3nt: TGTGCCAGCCCTCAGGGGGGACTAGGGGGTGAGCAGTTCTTC

abundance: -
j_gene: TRBJ2-2
d_gene: -
v_gene: TRBV7-3
CDR3aa: CASSHGSTGELFF
CDR3nt: TGTGCCAGCAGCCACGGGAGTACCGGGGAGCTGTTTTTT

abundance: -
j_gene: TRBJ2-2
d_gene: -
v_gene: TRBV6-4
CDR3aa: CASSERQAGDTGELFF
CDR3nt: TGTGCCAGCAGTGAGAGGCAGGCCGGGGACACCGGGGAGCTGTTTTTT

abundance: -
j_gene: TRBJ2-7
d_gene: -
v_gene: TRBV27
CDR3aa: CASSFFMGSSYEQYF
CDR3nt: TGTGCCAGCAGTTTTTTTATGGGAAGCTCCTACGAGCAGTACTTC